A single TCR beta chain is shown here with its context. The antigen remains undetermined. TCRdb reprocessed the reads with MiXCR, giving one entry per CDR3 protein. Of some 900,000 distinct CDR3 sequences listed, roughly 33% were seen once; the top ten hold roughly 12%. This sample is part of a study of T cell repertoires in cytomegalovirus infection. Germline CDR1 reads MDHEN; CDR2 reads SYDVKM. J lost 4 bases, V lost 5 bases, and 9 bases had no gene match. The CDR3 contains 15 residues. This specimen consisted of cultured CD8+ T cells from PBMCs, obtained from culture after CMV antigen stimulation. The clonotype comes from a human donor in good health (CMV status not recorded). Some clones in this sample may be carry-over from other donors' samples. The chain employs TRBV28 and TRBJ1-2, with 8 nucleotides matching TRBD1. CDR3: CASSPGQVSLYGYTF. The CDR3 coding sequence is TGTGCCAGCAGTCCGGGACAGGTTAGCCTCTATGGCTACACCTTC.